This entry concerns a single T cell receptor beta chain. This clonotype was picked up a small number of times. The clone's antigen remains unknown. No base-level quality is on record; no much larger clone is a single base apart. Stable Graves' hyperthyroidism was defined as the absence of progression to ophthalmopathy over 18 months of follow-up. Hyperthyroidism patients were newly diagnosed, with disease duration under 2 months, and aged 18 to 65 years. Any patient with an uncontrolled infection, another autoimmune disease, pregnancy or lactation was excluded. Clinical symptoms, serum thyroxine and TRAb, thyroid ultrasound, and orbital computed tomography formed the basis for the diagnoses. PBMCs were isolated from 7.5 to 10 ml of fresh peripheral blood by Ficoll-Paque density gradient centrifugation. Total RNA was extracted with Trizol reagent, and quality was checked on an Agilent 2100 Bioanalyzer.

The data stem from a study of T cells in Graves' hyperthyroidism and ophthalmopathy (dated by TCRdb to the late 2010s). For the wider study: Peripheral blood samples were taken at initial diagnosis, before any treatment was given. TCR V-J signatures able to tell the groups apart were searched for in a discovery cohort of around 95 patients, of whom about 40 had Graves' ophthalmopathy and about 60 had stable Graves' hyperthyroidism. An independent validation cohort of fewer than 20 hyperthyroidism patients and more than 15 patients who later progressed to ophthalmopathy tested prospective prediction of ophthalmopathy. The 95 to 100 discovery patients were randomly split 7:3 into training and test sets. Thyroid tissue and blood T-cell repertoires from about six Graves' hyperthyroidism patients were also compared in the study. Following sampling, methimazole starting at 30 mg daily was given to hyperthyroidism patients, and high-dose intravenous methylprednisolone was given to ophthalmopathy patients. The paper reports TCR Vbeta CDR3 sequencing of 140 or so peripheral blood samples: 40 to 45 ophthalmopathy, under 85 hyperthyroidism and 17 progressor patients. Overall study outcomes, separate from this receptor: No statistical method was used to set the sample size in advance, and investigators knew the group allocation. Blood samples also contained most of the expanded thyroid clonotypes (frequency above 0.001), which suggests that blood repertoires may reflect thyroid immune responses. A model built on a 13 V-J signature distinguished ophthalmopathy from stable hyperthyroidism, reaching about 88% sensitivity and around 81% specificity in cross-validation and 80%/75% in testing. In validation, the model predicted progression to ophthalmopathy a median of about 6.5 months before onset, with 65% to 71% sensitivity and just under 75% specificity.

The TCR beta CDR3 regions were amplified from RNA transcripts. For the first round of RT-PCR on the TCR CDR3, the HTBI primer set was used together with the Qiagen OneStep RT-PCR kit. The libraries were constructed in a second round of multiplex PCR and then size-selected and purified. Paired-end sequencing of the libraries was performed with 100 bp reads on an Illumina HiSeq2000. The authors' pipeline ran thus. SOAPnuke was used to process the raw data, throwing out any read that contained adapters or uncalled bases, had a mean Phred below 15, or lacked an exact constant-primer or identifier match. High-quality paired reads were merged with COPE v1.2.5, and unique nucleotide sequences were defined as clonotypes. MiTCR v1.1 was used to align clonotypes to the IMGT TRBV, TRBD and TRBJ reference segments. The analysis included only V-J combinations with a frequency above 0.0001, which together covered approximately 99% of the repertoires. A TCS score was defined as the ratio of F50 (clonal expansion) to E x V (chaos), with BLOSUM62-based TCRdist applied between CDR3 peptides within each V-J. Welch's t-statistics and random forest reduced fewer than 550 V-J features to 13, which were used in a naive Bayes classifier (R e1071). In-frame beta chains were kept once TCRdb had trimmed the public reads at Q25 with fastp and called clones with MiXCR. Rows merge per CDR3 protein into single entries with the most common DNA and genes. TCRdb assigned the V and J calls; the authors' analysis was not used. The sample table lists about 400,000 distinct CDR3 sequences, approximately 13% of them with a count of one. The ten largest account for around 9.2% of the sample.

The CDR3 holds 13 amino acids from the cysteine to the phenylalanine. Left in the record is the CDR3 DNA by itself, 39 bases read in frame from the first base. From the germline V gene, CDR1 is SGHVS and CDR2 is FNYEAQ. Here V drops 5 bases and J drops 7 bases, and the junction holds 5 bases not matched to any gene. The chain was built from TRBV7-6 and TRBJ1-1; TRBD1 aligns with 9 central bases. This clonotype originated in a woman under 30 with Graves' hyperthyroidism. Sequencing was performed on blood. The CDR3 reads as follows: CASSPWDRDEAFF. The DNA reads TGTGCCAGCAGCCCTTGGGACAGGGATGAAGCTTTCTTT.